Following are 16 T cell receptor beta chains from one sample sequenced in a study of cytomegalovirus exposure and HLA in healthy donors. It was with 60 Vbeta and 13 Jbeta primers that the PCR ran. Sequencing used immunoSEQ multiplex PCR; TCRdb keeps in-frame clones, though not all of them. Here the sample spans over 95,000 clones, around 77% being singletons. The sequenced sample consisted of PBMCs. These receptors all stem from a female donor in good health and CMV-seronegative.

This sequence joins TRBV6-5 and TRBJ1-2; 7 positions match TRBD1. V dropped 7 bases and J dropped 8; count of bases not matched to a gene: 10. Germline values: CDR1 MNHEY, CDR2 SVGAGI. The CDR3 is 13 amino acids. The CDR3 nucleotides read TGTGCCAGCACTGAGGTACAGGGGCGAGGCTACACCTTC. Translation: CASTEVQGRGYTF.

The J gene is TRBJ1-1, the V gene TRBV6-6, with 8 positions matching TRBD1. Germline CDR1 MNHNY, CDR2 SVGAGI (reference sequence). The junction had 7 bases not matched to a gene; V was cut back by 9 bases and J by 4 bases. The CDR3 has 13 amino acids. CDR3 protein: CASKTGGVTEAFF. CDR3 in DNA: TGTGCCAGTAAAACAGGGGGAGTCACTGAAGCTTTCTTT.

The chain employs TRBV15 and TRBJ2-7, with a weak D call TRBD1 (8 bases). The V and J ends lost 2 bases and 0 bases respectively, with 14 bases between them. The CDR3 extends over 16 amino acids. Germline assignment: CDR1 LNHNV and CDR2 YYDKDF (reference sequence). In nucleotides, the CDR3 is TGTGCCACCAGCAGACCACAGGGGGGGGTCTCCTACGAGCAGTACTTC. Its protein is CATSRPQGGVSYEQYF.

The J gene is TRBJ1-1, the V gene TRBV7-3; D is possibly TRBD1 (5 bases). Trimming took 5 bases from V and 7 from J, leaving 11 bases between them. The germline V gene encodes CDR1 SGHTA and CDR2 FQGTGA. The CDR3 contains 12 residues. The CDR3 bases are TGTGCCAGCAGCGCTTCGGGGGGTGAAGCTTTCTTT. This sequence encodes CASSASGGEAFF.

CDR3 in DNA: TGCGCCAGCAGCTTGCTTACAGGGGGCTCCTATAATTCACCCCTCCACTTT. This translates into CASSLLTGGSYNSPLHF. The chain joins TRBV5-1 to TRBJ1-6; 8 nucleotides line up with TRBD1. Trimming took 1 base from V and 0 from J; bases not matched to a gene: 3. The CDR3 length is 17 residues. In germline, CDR1 is SGHRS, CDR2 YFSETQ. Looking up the rest from reference TRBV5-1 and TRBJ1-6 gives the full variable domain: KAGVTQTPRYLIKTRGQQVTLSCSPISGHRSVSWYQQTPGQGLQFLFEYFSETQRNKGNFPGRFSGRQFSNSRSEMNVSTLELGDSALYLCASSLLTGGSYNSPLHFGNGTRLTVT.

This chain links TRBV4-1 with TRBJ2-3, with TRBD2 matching over 7 bases. Germline values: CDR1 MGHRA, CDR2 YSYEKL. With 0 bases clipped from V and 2 bases from J, the junction kept 8 bases outside the gene matches. CDR3 length: 17 residues. The CDR3 sequence is CASSQDPSSGLTDTQYF. The CDR3 DNA follows: TGCGCCAGCAGCCAAGATCCTTCTAGCGGCCTCACAGATACGCAGTATTTT.

The V gene is TRBV7-2, the J gene TRBJ2-1; the match to TRBD2 covers 13 bases. The ends lost 5 bases at V and 6 bases at J; junction bases unmatched: 4. The CDR3 spans 15 residues. The V gene's germline CDR1 is SGHTA and CDR2 FQGNSA. The CDR3 reads CASSEGLAGSNEQFF. CDR3 nucleotides: TGTGCCAGCAGCGAGGGACTAGCGGGGAGCAATGAGCAGTTCTTC.

This clone was observed a few times. The chain uses TRBV4-1 and TRBJ2-7, with D perhaps matching TRBD1 (5 bases). With 1 base removed from V and 1 base from J, the gap between germline ends came to 23 bases. The CDR3 runs 19 residues. The germline gives CDR1 MGHRA, CDR2 YSYEKL. The CDR3: CASSQAENPRGAYSYEQYF. Here the CDR3 DNA reads TGCGCCAGCAGCCAAGCTGAAAATCCAAGGGGCGCCTATTCCTACGAGCAGTACTTC.

The rearrangement links TRBV7-9 to TRBJ2-7, with D uncertain. Germline V gene lookup returns CDR1 SEHNR and CDR2 FQNEAQ (reference sequence). This CDR3 region has 15 residues. Trimming took 3 bases from V and 0 from J, leaving 12 bases between them. The CDR3 is CASSFQVTSSYEQYF. The CDR3 coding sequence is TGTGCCAGCAGCTTTCAGGTGACGAGCTCCTACGAGCAGTACTTC.

The genes are TRBV11-3 and TRBJ2-7; 10 bases agree with TRBD1. V shed 5 bases and J 5 bases; nucleotides not matched to a gene: 6. Per the germline V gene, CDR1 is SGHNT and CDR2 is YENEEA. This CDR3 comprises 14 residues. The CDR3 loop is CASSLGTGVDEQYF. The DNA for the CDR3 is TGTGCCAGCAGCCTCGGGACAGGGGTCGACGAGCAGTACTTC.

This clone was recorded once. CDR3 sequence: CASSGDNLRETQYF. The CDR3 DNA follows: TGTGCCAGCAGTGGTGACAACTTACGAGAGACCCAGTACTTC. The chain couples TRBV2 to TRBJ2-5; D remains unclear. Germline V gene lookup returns CDR1 SNHLY and CDR2 FYNNEI. The V end was cut by 4 bases, the J end by 4 bases, with 13 bases between. The CDR3 sequence is 14 residues long.

CDR3 in DNA: TGTGCCTGGAGACTACAGGGTTTCACCGGGGAGCTGTTTTTT. Amino acid sequence: CAWRLQGFTGELFF. This chain joins TRBV30 and TRBJ2-2; D perhaps matches TRBD1 (6 bases). Per germline, CDR1 GTSNPN and CDR2 SVGIG (reference sequence). V shed 3 bases and J shed 4 bases, with 12 bases lying between them. This CDR3 region has 14 residues.

The genes are TRBV30 and TRBJ2-7, with D maybe TRBD1 (6 bases). Trimming took off 5 bases at V and 4 bases at J, with 15 bases between the two ends. This CDR3 has 13 amino acids. Germline V gives CDR1 GTSNPN, CDR2 SVGIG (reference sequence). The CDR3 sequence is CAWDKGQFYEQYF. The CDR3 coding sequence is TGTGCCTGGGATAAGGGACAATTTTACGAGCAGTACTTC.

This clone was found a few times. V is TRBV28 and J is TRBJ1-2, with D possibly being TRBD1 (6 bases). Trimming cost V 7 bases and J 0 bases, with 12 bases left between them. The CDR3 is made up of 14 amino acids. Germline assignment: CDR1 MDHEN and CDR2 SYDVKM. CDR3 nucleotides: TGTGCCAGCACTCAGGGGATAGCTAACTATGGCTACACCTTC. Its protein product is CASTQGIANYGYTF.

This clone occurred once. V usage is TRBV7-9 and J usage is TRBJ1-4; 7 bases are a match to TRBD1. The CDR3 covers 14 residues. The germline V gene encodes CDR1 SEHNR and CDR2 FQNEAQ (reference sequence). Trimming cost V 10 bases and J 4 bases; bases outside gene matches: 9. The CDR3 spells CATHTGALNEKLFF. CDR3 DNA: TGTGCCACGCACACAGGGGCTCTTAATGAAAAACTGTTTTTT.

This chain connects TRBV7-2 to TRBJ2-5; TRBD2 might be the D (5 bases). The CDR3 is made up of 15 amino acids. Trimming left V 1 base short and J 4 bases short, with 13 bases between. Germline V CDR1 and CDR2: SGHTA, FQGNSA. This chain's CDR3 is CASSLGSRAGETQYF. In DNA, the CDR3 is TGTGCCAGCAGCTTAGGGTCACGGGCGGGAGAGACCCAGTACTTC.